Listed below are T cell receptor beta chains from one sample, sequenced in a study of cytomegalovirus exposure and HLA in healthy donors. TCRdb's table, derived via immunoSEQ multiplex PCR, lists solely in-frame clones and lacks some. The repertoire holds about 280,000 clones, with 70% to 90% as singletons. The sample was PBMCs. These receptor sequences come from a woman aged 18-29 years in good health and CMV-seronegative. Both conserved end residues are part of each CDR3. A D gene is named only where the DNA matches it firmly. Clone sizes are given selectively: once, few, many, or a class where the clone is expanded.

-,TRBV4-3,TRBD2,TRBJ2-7,CASSQDTSEYEQYF,TGCGCCAGCAGCCAAGATACTAGCGAGTACGAGCAGTACTTC
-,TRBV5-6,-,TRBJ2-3,CASSLWGRSSDTQYF,TGTGCCAGCAGCTTGTGGGGCAGGAGTTCAGATACGCAGTATTTT
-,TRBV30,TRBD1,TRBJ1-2,CAWSVVWDRGSYGYTF,TGTGCCTGGAGTGTAGTTTGGGACAGGGGGTCCTATGGCTACACCTTC
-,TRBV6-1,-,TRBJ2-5,CASSETGMLRETQYF,TGTGCCAGCAGTGAAACCGGGATGCTGAGGGAGACCCAGTACTTC
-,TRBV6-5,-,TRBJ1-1,CASSYSNPAGTEAFF,TGTGCCAGCAGTTACTCGAATCCGGCGGGCACTGAAGCTTTCTTT
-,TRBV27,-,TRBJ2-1,CASSFFGESSGVSYNEQFF,-
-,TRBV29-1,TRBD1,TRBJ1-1,CSVGTASRRDTEAFF,TGCAGCGTGGGGACAGCGAGCCGTAGGGACACTGAAGCTTTCTTT
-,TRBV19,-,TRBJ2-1,CASSTQTQGGNYNEQFF,TGTGCCAGTAGCACCCAAACCCAGGGGGGCAACTACAATGAGCAGTTCTTC
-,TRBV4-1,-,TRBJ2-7,CASSQGPGQTFYEQYF,TGCGCCAGCAGCCAAGGGCCGGGACAAACTTTTTATGAGCAGTACTTC
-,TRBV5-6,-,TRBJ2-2,CASSWGTTGELFF,TGTGCCAGCAGCTGGGGGACTACCGGGGAGCTGTTTTTT
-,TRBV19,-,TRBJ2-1,CASSTVSTYNEQFF,TGTGCCAGTAGTACCGTGAGTACCTACAATGAGCAGTTCTTC
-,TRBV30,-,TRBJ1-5,CAWKSPRRVSNQPQHF,TGTGCCTGGAAATCTCCTCGGCGGGTTAGCAATCAGCCCCAGCATTTT
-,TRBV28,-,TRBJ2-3,CASSKSRAARTDTQYF,TGTGCCAGCAGTAAATCGCGGGCCGCGCGCACAGATACGCAGTATTTT
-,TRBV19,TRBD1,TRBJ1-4,CASSIVQGAHNEKLFF,TGTGCCAGTAGTATCGTCCAGGGGGCTCACAATGAAAAACTGTTTTTT
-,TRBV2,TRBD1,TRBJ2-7,CASRIYGTGLDEQYF,TGTGCCAGCAGGATCTATGGGACAGGTCTCGACGAGCAGTACTTC
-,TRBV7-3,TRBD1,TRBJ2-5,CASSLRGGAQETQYF,TGTGCCAGCAGCTTAAGAGGGGGCGCCCAAGAGACCCAGTACTTC
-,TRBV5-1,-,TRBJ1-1,CASSLNFPSTEAFF,TGCGCCAGCAGCTTGAATTTCCCCTCCACTGAAGCTTTCTTT
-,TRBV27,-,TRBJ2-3,CASSPRFTGTDTQYF,TGTGCCAGCAGCCCGAGGTTTACCGGCACAGATACGCAGTATTTT
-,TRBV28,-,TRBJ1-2,CASSGTDSDGYTF,TGTGCCAGCAGCGGCACTGACTCCGATGGCTACACCTTC
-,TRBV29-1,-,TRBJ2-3,CSVGGRHTDTQYF,TGCAGCGTCGGGGGACGGCACACAGATACGCAGTATTTT
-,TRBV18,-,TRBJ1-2,CASSPRSSRDYASYGYTF,TGTGCCAGCTCACCCCGTTCGAGCCGCGACTATGCCAGCTATGGCTACACCTTC
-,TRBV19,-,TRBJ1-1,CASSISPGMNTEAFF,TGTGCCAGTAGTATATCGCCAGGGATGAACACTGAAGCTTTCTTT
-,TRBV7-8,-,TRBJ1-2,CASSLDVSQNNYGYTF,TGTGCCAGCAGCTTAGACGTCTCACAGAATAACTATGGCTACACCTTC
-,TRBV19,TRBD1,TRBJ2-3,CASSGGTGVADTQYF,TGTGCCAGTAGTGGCGGGACAGGGGTTGCAGATACGCAGTATTTT
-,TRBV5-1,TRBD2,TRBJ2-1,CASRRLAGAVGYEQFF,TGCGCCAGCAGGCGACTAGCGGGAGCCGTCGGCTATGAGCAGTTCTTC
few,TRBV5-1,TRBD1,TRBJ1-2,CASSRDSANYGYTF,TGCGCCAGCAGCCGGGACAGCGCTAACTATGGCTACACCTTC
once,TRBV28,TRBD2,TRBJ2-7,CASSLRLGLARHLEQYF,TGTGCCAGCAGTTTAAGGTTGGGACTAGCGAGACACCTCGAGCAGTACTTC
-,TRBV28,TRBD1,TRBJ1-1,CASSLLPGQGGMNTEAFF,TGTGCCAGCAGTCTACTGCCGGGACAGGGGGGCATGAACACTGAAGCTTTCTTT
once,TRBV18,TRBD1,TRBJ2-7,CASSGTGSYEQYF,TGTGCCAGCTCCGGGACAGGTTCCTACGAGCAGTACTTC
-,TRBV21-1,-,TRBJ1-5,CASSHRFAPYGHSNQPQHF,TGTGCCAGCAGTCATAGATTCGCCCCATATGGACATAGCAATCAGCCCCAGCATTTT
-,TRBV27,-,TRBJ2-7,CASSLSLAPGNEQYF,TGTGCCAGCAGTTTATCTCTCGCCCCCGGGAACGAGCAGTACTTC
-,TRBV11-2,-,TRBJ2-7,CASSLIPVISYEQYF,TGTGCCAGCAGCTTAATACCGGTTATCTCCTACGAGCAGTACTTC
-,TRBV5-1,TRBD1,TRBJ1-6,CASSLGTGDNSPLHF,TGCGCCAGCAGCCTCGGGACAGGAGATAATTCACCCCTCCACTTT
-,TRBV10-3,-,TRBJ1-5,CAISYYSNQPQHF,TGTGCCATCAGTTATTATAGCAATCAGCCCCAGCATTTT
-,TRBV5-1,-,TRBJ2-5,CASSFQYSQETQYF,TGCGCCAGCAGCTTTCAATACAGCCAAGAGACCCAGTACTTC
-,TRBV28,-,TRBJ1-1,CASSLEGSGTEAFF,TGTGCCAGCAGTTTAGAGGGTAGTGGGACTGAAGCTTTCTTT
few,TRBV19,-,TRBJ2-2,CASSVTPNTGELFF,TGTGCCAGTAGCGTCACTCCGAACACCGGGGAGCTGTTTTTT
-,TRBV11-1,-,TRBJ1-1,CASSLIVTGEAFF,TGTGCCAGCAGCTTAATAGTTACGGGTGAAGCTTTCTTT